The 5 T cell receptor beta chains reported below all come from one sample, sequenced in a study of CD8 T cells in Susac syndrome. A quantity of roughly 0.5 to 1 ug RNA underwent reverse transcription using random hexamers. MiXCR was run by TCRdb on the immunoSEQ multiplex PCR reads, yielding one entry per CDR3 protein. Among about 200,000 distinct CDR3 sequences listed, roughly 94% were seen once. The sample taken for sequencing was CD4+ T cells from PBMCs. Every receptor here comes from a human donor with multiple sclerosis.

The chain joins TRBV20-1 to TRBJ1-1, with 10 bases matching TRBD1. The V gene end was trimmed by 3 bases and the J gene end by 5 bases; junction bases not matched to a gene: 6. CDR3 size: 14 residues. The germline V gene encodes CDR1 DFQATT and CDR2 SNEGSKA (reference sequence). The CDR3, as DNA: TGCAGTGCTAGGGGGACAGGGGTAGTTACTGAAGCTTTCTTT. Protein sequence: CSARGTGVVTEAFF.

This chain connects TRBV2 to TRBJ1-2; weak D call: TRBD1 (5 bases). Trimming removed 1 base from V and 5 bases from J, with 8 bases in between. The V gene's germline CDR1 is SNHLY and CDR2 FYNNEI. CDR3 length equals 13 residues. The CDR3 region has the DNA TGTGCCAGCAGTGAAGAGAGGGGATATGGCTACACCTTC. Translation: CASSEERGYGYTF.

The rearrangement uses TRBV4-1 and TRBJ2-5, with D perhaps matching TRBD1 (5 bases). Germline V lookup: CDR1 MGHRA, CDR2 YSYEKL. V lost 2 bases and J lost 5, with 21 bases in between. The CDR3 length is 17 residues. The CDR3 region has the DNA TGCGCCAGCAGCCAAACCCGGATGCGGACACCGGGCGAGACCCAGTACTTC. Translation: CASSQTRMRTPGETQYF.

The rearrangement joins TRBV7-8 to TRBJ2-3, with 13 positions matching TRBD2. With V trimmed by 5 bases and J by 3 bases, 5 bases remained unmatched. The CDR3 has 16 residues. In germline, CDR1 is SGHVS, CDR2 FQNEAQ. CDR3 in amino acids: CASSPTSGGATDTQYF. As DNA, the CDR3 is TGTGCCAGCAGCCCAACTAGCGGGGGGGCGACAGATACGCAGTATTTT.

This rearrangement joins TRBV12-3 or TRBV12-4 to TRBJ1-5, with 7 bases aligning to TRBD1. The CDR3 extends over 11 amino acids. The V and J ends lost 6 bases and 13 bases, in that order; junction bases with no gene match: 6. CDR3 protein: CASSNRGYQHF. Written as DNA, the CDR3 is TGTGCCAGCAGCAACAGGGGATATCAGCATTTT.